The TCR beta chain under discussion was sequenced for a study of T-cell reconstitution after alpha-beta-depleted transplantation in children. Library preparation (for TCRbeta) was performed with unique molecular identifiers. TCRdb reprocessed the PCR reads via MiXCR and lists one record per CDR3 protein. This repertoire shows about 580,000 distinct CDR3 sequences, 25% to 30% found once; its top ten account for around a third. J lost 7 bases, V lost 6 bases, and 7 bases had no gene match. The CDR3 sequence is 14 residues long. Germline-derived CDR1 and CDR2 are MNHEY and SVGEGT. This sample comprised PBMCs, obtained before TCRalphabeta/CD19-depleted stem cell transplant. The chain links TRBV6-2 or TRBV6-3 to TRBJ2-1; 9 nucleotides agree with TRBD1. This TCR was recovered from a boy less than two years old with Wiskott-Aldrich syndrome, due to receive a stem cell transplant. As DNA, the CDR3 is TGTGCCAGCAGCCTACAGGGGGCAATAAATGAGCAGTTCTTC. It is translated as CASSLQGAINEQFF.